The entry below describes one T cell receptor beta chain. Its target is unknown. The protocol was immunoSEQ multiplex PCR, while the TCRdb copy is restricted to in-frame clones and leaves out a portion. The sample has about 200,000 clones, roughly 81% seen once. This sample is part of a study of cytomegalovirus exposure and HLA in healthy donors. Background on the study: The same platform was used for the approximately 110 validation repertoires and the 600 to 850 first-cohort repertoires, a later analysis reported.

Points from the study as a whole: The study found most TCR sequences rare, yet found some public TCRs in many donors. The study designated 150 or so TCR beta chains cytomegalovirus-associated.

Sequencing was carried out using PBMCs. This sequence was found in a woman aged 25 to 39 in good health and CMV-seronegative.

CDR3: CASSYLTGGDSEQFF. CDR3 nucleotide sequence: TGTGCCAGCAGTTACTTGACGGGGGGAGACAGTGAGCAGTTCTTC. The chain couples TRBV6-5 to TRBJ2-1, with 7 bases matching TRBD2. There are 15 residues in the CDR3. Germline V gene lookup returns CDR1 MNHEY and CDR2 SVGAGI. V shed 1 base and J 9 bases; nucleotides not matched to a gene: 9.